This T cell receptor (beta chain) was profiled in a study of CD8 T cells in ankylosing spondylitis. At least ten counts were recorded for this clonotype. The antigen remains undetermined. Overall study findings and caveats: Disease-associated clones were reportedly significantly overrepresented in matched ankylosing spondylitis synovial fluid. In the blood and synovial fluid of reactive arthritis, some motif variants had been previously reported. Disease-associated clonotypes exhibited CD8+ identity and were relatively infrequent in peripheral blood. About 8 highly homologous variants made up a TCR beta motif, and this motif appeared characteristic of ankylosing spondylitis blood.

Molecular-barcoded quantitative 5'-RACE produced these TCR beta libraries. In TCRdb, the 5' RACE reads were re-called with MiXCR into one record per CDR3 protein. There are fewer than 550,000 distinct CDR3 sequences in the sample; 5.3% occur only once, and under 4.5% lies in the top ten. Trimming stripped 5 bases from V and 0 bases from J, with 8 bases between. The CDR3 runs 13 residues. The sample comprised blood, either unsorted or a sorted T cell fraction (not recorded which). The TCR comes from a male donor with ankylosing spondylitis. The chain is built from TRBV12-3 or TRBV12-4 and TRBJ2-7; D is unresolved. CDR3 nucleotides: TGTGCCAGCAGTAGTCAGAACTCCTACGAGCAGTACTTC. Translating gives CASSSQNSYEQYF.